This TCR beta chain was recovered during a study of CD8 T cells in Susac syndrome. Whole-study findings and limits: In total CD8+ repertoires, roughly 17 Susac-specific public clones were detected, and CD8+ TEMRA repertoires contained roughly 5.

The ends were cut back, 5 bases at V and 4 bases at J, with 11 bases in the middle. CDR1 is SGHTA, CDR2 FQGNSA, per germline. The CDR3 spans 13 residues. This clonotype was counted only a few times. The antigen is unknown. RNA was extracted with the RNeasy kit, and a quantity of about 0.45 to 1 ug was reverse transcribed using random hexamers. The TCR beta CDR3 was amplified by immunoSEQ multiplex PCR across 54 Vbeta, 13 Jbeta. MiXCR was run by TCRdb on the immunoSEQ multiplex PCR reads, yielding one entry per CDR3 protein. Altogether fewer than 85,000 distinct CDR3 sequences are present, approximately 95% being singletons, with the ten largest covering 0.46%.

The rearrangement links TRBV7-2 to TRBJ2-5, with a weak D call TRBD1 (6 bases). Material for sequencing was CD8+ T cells from PBMCs. This clonotype originated in a human donor with Susac syndrome. CDR3 nucleotide sequence: TGTGCCAGCAGCCCTCTGACAGGAGAGACCCAGTACTTC. It codes for CASSPLTGETQYF.